Listed here are 23 T cell receptor beta chains from one sample, sequenced in a study of neoadjuvant nivolumab and ipilimumab in lung cancer (dated by TCRdb to the early 2020s). According to the study, the label for this sample's time point signals: at surgical resection after neoadjuvant nivolumab +/- ipilimumab. Library preparation used the immunoSEQ multiplex PCR assay. This immuneACCESS table, as held by TCRdb, lists in-frame sequences with V and J called but not all clones. Of the missing ones, under half trace to an unresolved V gene in checked studies; the others have no known cause. This sample has under 5,000 clones in its table, and approximately 81% of those were observed once. More than 4% of the sample lies in the top ten. The sample consisted of peripheral blood, taken after neoadjuvant nivolumab, alone or with ipilimumab, at or shortly before surgery. The receptors shown here come from an adult with non-small cell lung cancer.

The chain links TRBV5-4 to TRBJ2-7; the D gene is possibly TRBD2 (6 bases). Germline CDR1 reads SGHNT; CDR2 reads YYREEE (reference sequence). The V gene lost 4 bases and the J gene lost 7 bases, with 18 bases spanning the gap. The CDR3 sequence is 14 residues long. The CDR3 coding sequence is TGTGCCAGCAGCCCCCGGGACTTCCGAGGGGAGCAGTACTTC. Protein sequence: CASSPRDFRGEQYF.

The J gene is TRBJ1-2, the V gene TRBV6-1; TRBD1 is a possible D gene (6 bases). With 2 bases removed from V and 8 bases from J, the gap between germline ends came to 18 bases. The CDR3 sequence is 15 residues long. Per the germline V gene, CDR1 is MNHNS and CDR2 is SASEGT. Here the CDR3 reads CASSERKGGKQGYTF. CDR3 in DNA: TGTGCCAGCAGTGAACGGAAAGGGGGGAAACAAGGCTACACCTTC.

V usage is TRBV5-1 and J usage is TRBJ1-1; 9 bases map to TRBD1. V shed 4 bases, J shed 0 bases, and the junction held 19 bases outside the gene matches. This CDR3 comprises 20 residues. Per germline, CDR1 SGHRS and CDR2 YFSETQ. CDR3 loop: CASSSLPTGTGTTMNTEAFF. CDR3 in DNA: TGCGCCAGCAGCAGTCTACCGACCGGGACAGGGACGACCATGAACACTGAAGCTTTCTTT.

The rearrangement links TRBV7-6 to TRBJ2-5; D may correspond to TRBD1 or TRBD2 (5 bases each). From germline, CDR1 is SGHVS and CDR2 FNYEAQ. This CDR3 has 16 residues. V dropped 5 bases and J dropped 4 bases, with 20 bases sitting between them. CDR3: CASSKRGQGAAETQYF. As DNA, the CDR3 is TGTGCCAGCAGCAAACGGGGCCAGGGCGCGGCAGAGACCCAGTACTTC. Drawing the rest from reference TRBV7-6 and TRBJ2-5, the complete variable domain is GAGVSQSPRYKVTKRGQDVALRCDPISGHVSLYWYRQALGQGPEFLTYFNYEAQQDKSGLPNDRFSAERPEGSISTLTIQRTEQRDSAMYRCASSKRGQGAAETQYFGPGTRLLVL.

The chain combines TRBV27 with TRBJ2-2; perhaps TRBD1 as D (5 bases). In germline, CDR1 is MNHEY, CDR2 SMNVEV (reference sequence). V was trimmed by 5 bases and J by 7 bases, leaving 11 bases between them. The CDR3 contains 13 residues. CDR3 sequence (DNA): TGTGCCAGCAGTCCGCAGGGCGGCGGGGAGCTGTTTTTT. Amino acids: CASSPQGGGELFF.

This clone appeared once. The V call is TRBV6-1, the J call TRBJ2-3; D perhaps matches TRBD1 (5 bases). V shed 6 bases and J shed 2 bases, with 15 bases lying between them. Germline CDR1 and CDR2: MNHNS and SASEGT. This CDR3 has 15 amino acids. The CDR3 protein is CASRSFSTDTDTQYF. Written as DNA, the CDR3 is TGTGCCAGCAGGTCCTTCTCGACAGACACAGATACGCAGTATTTT.

The rearrangement links TRBV29-1 to TRBJ2-1, with D perhaps TRBD2 (5 bases). Germline CDR1 reads SQVTM; CDR2 reads ANQGSEA. This CDR3 is 15 amino acids long. Between the trimmed V and J ends, which lost 3 bases and 0 bases, there was a span of 12 bases. Here the CDR3 reads CSVDTRRSSYNEQFF. The CDR3, as DNA: TGCAGCGTTGACACACGGAGGAGCTCCTACAATGAGCAGTTCTTC.

This chain uses TRBV30 with TRBJ2-2; D unresolved. CDR1 and CDR2 from the germline V gene are GTSNPN and SVGIG (reference sequence). The V gene lost 0 bases and the J gene lost 5 bases, with 7 bases spanning the gap. The length of the CDR3 is 13 residues. CDR3 protein: CAWSVWVTGELFF. CDR3 DNA sequence: TGTGCCTGGAGTGTGTGGGTTACCGGGGAGCTGTTTTTT.

The rearrangement uses TRBV11-3 and TRBJ2-7; possible D gene TRBD1, 6 bases. CDR3 length: 20 residues. From germline, CDR1 is SGHNT and CDR2 YENEEA. V was pared by 1 base and J by 0 bases, with 25 bases between. This chain's CDR3 is CASSLGPQGTVSRCSYEQYF. The DNA for the CDR3 is TGTGCCAGCAGCTTAGGCCCACAGGGAACGGTGTCTAGGTGCTCCTACGAGCAGTACTTC.

This chain connects TRBV4-1 to TRBJ1-3; the D is unclear. The V gene's germline CDR1 is MGHRA and CDR2 YSYEKL. The CDR3 has 15 residues. V lost 8 bases, J lost 7 bases, and 21 bases lay in between. CDR3 bases: TGCGCCAGCGGTAAGGAGGCCTTCTCGGGGAACACCATATATTTT. It codes for CASGKEAFSGNTIYF.

In its sample, this clone was seen a few times. This chain links TRBV19 with TRBJ1-2, with 7 positions matching TRBD1. Germline V gene data show CDR1 as LNHDA and CDR2 as SQIVND (reference sequence). J gave up 7 bases and V 0 bases, and 5 bases lay outside the gene matches. This CDR3 has 14 amino acids. CDR3 bases: TGTGCCAGTAGTATAGACCGACAGGGTGGTGGCTACACCTTC. Translated: CASSIDRQGGGYTF.

The chain couples TRBV11-2 to TRBJ2-5; 9 nucleotides line up with TRBD2. Germline CDR1 reads SGHAT; CDR2 reads FQNNGV. The CDR3 is 17 amino acids. After removal of 4 bases from V and 2 bases from J, the junction contained 11 bases not matched to a gene. CDR3 DNA: TGTGCCAGCAGCTATGGGGGAGCGGGGGGTCAACAAGAGACCCAGTACTTC. Translated: CASSYGGAGGQQETQYF.

In its sample, this clone was seen a few times. Different DNA sequences within this sample yield the same CDR3. The chain couples TRBV5-1 to TRBJ1-1; the D gene is possibly TRBD1 (6 bases). The CDR3 extends over 14 amino acids. Trimming pared 3 bases from V and 0 bases from J, leaving 9 bases between. Germline values: CDR1 SGHRS, CDR2 YFSETQ. CDR3 loop: CASSSGQMNTEAFF. CDR3 sequence (DNA): TGCGCCAGCAGCTCCGGACAGATGAACACTGAAGCTTTCTTT. Complete variable domain (other parts from reference TRBV5-1 and TRBJ1-1): KAGVTQTPRYLIKTRGQQVTLSCSPISGHRSVSWYQQTPGQGLQFLFEYFSETQRNKGNFPGRFSGRQFSNSRSEMNVSTLELGDSALYLCASSSGQMNTEAFFGQGTRLTVV.

This clone was seen a few times. The gene calls are TRBV7-3 and TRBJ2-5; D tentatively reads TRBD1 or TRBD2 (5 bases each). Germline CDR1 and CDR2: SGHTA and FQGTGA. The ends were cut back, 5 bases at V and 1 base at J, with 14 bases in the middle. The CDR3 length is 15 residues. For the CDR3, the DNA is TGTGCCAGCAGCCCGGCCCGGGGCGGCCAAGAGACCCAGTACTTC. Translation: CASSPARGGQETQYF.

The genes are TRBV5-1 and TRBJ1-2; tentatively, D is TRBD1 (5 bases). Trimming took off 5 bases at V and 3 bases at J, with 14 bases between the two ends. CDR3 size: 14 residues. Looked up from germline, CDR1 is SGHRS and CDR2 is YFSETQ. The CDR3: CASRVGGTDYGYTF. The CDR3 DNA follows: TGCGCCAGCAGGGTAGGAGGGACGGACTATGGCTACACCTTC.

This chain connects TRBV4-2 to TRBJ2-7, with 9 positions matching TRBD2. The V and J ends lost 0 bases and 4 bases, in that order; junction bases with no gene match: 10. This CDR3 spans 17 amino acids. Germline CDR1 LGHNA, CDR2 YNFKEQ. CDR3 coding DNA: TGTGCCAGCAGCCAAGAAGGATTAGCGGGGGTAGGTTACGAGCAGTACTTC. Translating gives CASSQEGLAGVGYEQYF.

The V call is TRBV5-1, the J call TRBJ2-7; D remains ambiguous. The germline CDR1 and CDR2 sequences are SGHRS and YFSETQ. This CDR3 is 13 amino acids long. V lost 0 bases and J 5 bases, leaving 9 bases between the germline ends. CDR3 amino acids: CASSLERADEQYF. In nucleotides, the CDR3 is TGCGCCAGCAGCTTGGAAAGGGCCGACGAGCAGTACTTC.

The gene calls are TRBV6-5 and TRBJ1-3; unclear D gene. The CDR3 loop spans 13 amino acids. Germline CDR1 and CDR2: MNHEY and SVGAGI. Between the trimmed V and J ends, which lost 6 bases and 7 bases, there was a span of 13 bases. CDR3 sequence (DNA): TGTGCCAGCAGGGAACTGACCGGGAACACCATATATTTT. Residues: CASRELTGNTIYF.

The rearrangement joins TRBV19 to TRBJ1-2; TRBD1 might be the D (5 bases). CDR1 is LNHDA, CDR2 SQIVND, per germline (reference sequence). The germline V and J ends were trimmed by 8 bases and 3 bases, with 22 bases remaining between them. The CDR3 is 16 amino acids. CDR3 sequence: CASFAPGIWSDYGYTF. The CDR3 DNA sequence: TGTGCCAGTTTCGCCCCAGGGATCTGGAGTGACTATGGCTACACCTTC. Drawing the rest from reference TRBV19 and TRBJ1-2, the complete variable domain is DGGITQSPKYLFRKEGQNVTLSCEQNLNHDAMYWYRQDPGQGLRLIYYSQIVNDFQKGDIAEGYSVSREKKESFPLTVTSAQKNPTAFYLCASFAPGIWSDYGYTFGSGTRLTVV.

The chain links TRBV11-2 to TRBJ2-7; D is perhaps TRBD1 or TRBD2 (6 bases each). Germline V CDR1 and CDR2: SGHAT, FQNNGV. The CDR3 loop spans 16 amino acids. V was cut by 1 base and J by 8 bases, with 21 bases left in between. The CDR3 region is CASSLAGGGTAWKQYF. CDR3 nucleotides: TGTGCCAGCAGCTTAGCCGGGGGCGGGACGGCCTGGAAGCAGTACTTC.

This clone was seen a handful of times. The chain employs TRBV7-8 and TRBJ2-1; weak D call: TRBD1 (5 bases). Germline CDR1 and CDR2: SGHVS and FQNEAQ. The CDR3 is 14 residues long. Trimming stripped 1 base from V and 6 bases from J, with 10 bases between. CDR3 nucleotide sequence: TGTGCCAGCAGCTTAGAGGGGATCCGCAATGAGCAGTTCTTC. This encodes CASSLEGIRNEQFF.

The rearrangement links TRBV5-4 to TRBJ2-7, with TRBD2 matching 11 bases. J was trimmed by 3 bases and V by 3 bases; bases with no gene match: 2. The CDR3 consists of 14 residues. Germline-derived CDR1 and CDR2 are SGHNT and YYREEE (reference sequence). The CDR3 DNA sequence: TGTGCCAGCAGCTCCGGGACTAGCGGCTACGAGCAGTACTTC. This codes for CASSSGTSGYEQYF.

This chain joins TRBV5-4 and TRBJ1-1; possible D gene TRBD1, 6 bases. The germline gives CDR1 SGHNT, CDR2 YYREEE (reference sequence). The V gene lost 5 bases and the J gene lost 7 bases, with 15 bases spanning the gap. This CDR3 spans 13 amino acids. The CDR3 sequence: CASRYRVEGEAFF. The CDR3 bases are TGTGCCAGCAGGTACAGGGTAGAGGGTGAAGCTTTCTTT.